A selection of T cell receptor beta chains follows, all from one sample in a study of beta chain features in type 1 diabetes. Generated by immunoSEQ multiplex PCR, the TCRdb table keeps only in-frame clones and is missing some. The table lists about 740,000 clones, roughly 12% of them singletons. Specimen: naive CD4+ T cells from blood. The source of these receptors is a man aged 18 to 30 with type 1 diabetes. CDR3s include the opening cysteine and the closing phenylalanine or tryptophan. The D gene is left open where the match is weak. The size entry is marked missing in some rows and otherwise reads once, few, many or a size class.

V gene	clone size	J gene	D gene	CDR3 protein	CDR3 DNA
TRBV13	NA	TRBJ1-1	NA	CASSIRGQNTEAFF	TGTGCCAGCAGCATCAGGGGCCAGAACACTGAAGCTTTCTTT
TRBV29-1	NA	TRBJ2-3	NA	CSVDPGDTQYF	TGCAGCGTCGACCCTGGGGATACGCAGTATTTT
TRBV5-1	few	TRBJ2-5	NA	CACAGEETQYF	TGCGCCTGCGCAGGGGAAGAGACCCAGTACTTC
TRBV29-1	NA	TRBJ1-2	NA	CSVVENYGYTF	TGCAGCGTTGTGGAAAACTATGGCTACACCTTC
TRBV2	few	TRBJ2-2	TRBD1	CASSGQGSTGELFF	TGTGCCAGCAGTGGACAGGGTTCCACCGGGGAGCTGTTTTTT
TRBV21-1	NA	TRBJ2-7	NA	CASSKANITKYF	TGTGCCAGCAGCAAAGCAAACATTACGAAGTACTTC
TRBV28	few	TRBJ2-7	NA	CASSLEFFYEQYF	TGTGCCAGCAGCCTTGAATTTTTCTACGAGCAGTACTTC
TRBV10-2	once	TRBJ2-5	NA	CASRRGAQETQYF	TGCGCCAGCAGGAGGGGGGCACAAGAGACCCAGTACTTC
TRBV4-2	few	TRBJ1-2	NA	CASSQDLGRSTEDGYTF	TGTGCCAGCAGCCAAGATCTCGGGAGGTCAACAGAGGATGGCTACACCTTC
TRBV10-3	NA	TRBJ2-5	NA	CAISSLGGQKTQYF	TGTGCCATCAGCTCTTTGGGGGGCCAAAAGACCCAGTACTTC
TRBV25-1	few	TRBJ2-7	NA	CASSVFGVDGYEQYF	TGTGCCAGCAGTGTGTTTGGGGTCGACGGCTACGAGCAGTACTTC
TRBV30	NA	TRBJ1-2	NA	CAWSSGQMMIWANYGYTF	TGTGCCTGGAGTAGTGGACAGATGATGATATGGGCTAACTATGGCTACACCTTC
TRBV4-1	NA	TRBJ1-3	NA	CASSLGQIAGNTIYF	TGCGCCAGCAGCCTAGGACAGATCGCTGGAAACACCATATATTTT
TRBV2	few	TRBJ2-1	NA	CASSTHRYNEQFF	TGTGCCAGCAGTACTCATCGGTACAATGAGCAGTTCTTC
TRBV20-1	few	TRBJ2-5	NA	CSARMQETQYF	TGCAGTGCTAGGATGCAAGAGACCCAGTACTTC
TRBV6-5	few	TRBJ1-2	NA	CASSYVPSNYGYTF	TGTGCCAGCAGTTACGTTCCCTCTAACTATGGCTACACCTTC
TRBV30	few	TRBJ1-2	NA	CAWSAAGMYGYTF	TGTGCCTGGAGTGCCGCAGGGATGTATGGCTACACCTTC
TRBV4-1	few	TRBJ2-7	NA	CASSRSDGYEQYF	TGCGCCAGCAGCCGCTCGGACGGCTACGAGCAGTACTTC
TRBV27	NA	TRBJ2-1	TRBD2	CASSPAGGLYNEQFF	TGTGCCAGCAGCCCAGCGGGGGGTCTTTACAATGAGCAGTTCTTC
TRBV19	few	TRBJ1-4	NA	CASSTSGNTQLFF	TGTGCCAGTAGTACCTCTGGTAACACCCAACTGTTTTTT
TRBV5-6	NA	TRBJ1-5	TRBD1	CASSLQGAQPQHF	TGTGCCAGCAGCCTACAGGGGGCCCAGCCCCAGCATTTT
TRBV4-1	few	TRBJ2-1	NA	CASSQETSRGIYNEQFF	TGCGCCAGCAGCCAAGAAACCAGCAGGGGCATCTACAATGAGCAGTTCTTC
TRBV11-2	few	TRBJ2-1	NA	CASSLAAGPYNEQFF	TGTGCCAGCAGCTTAGCCGCAGGCCCCTACAATGAGCAGTTCTTC
TRBV19	NA	TRBJ2-1	NA	CASGWSGYNEQFF	TGTGCCAGTGGTTGGAGCGGTTACAATGAGCAGTTCTTC
TRBV7-7	NA	TRBJ1-1	NA	CASSTDRNTEAFF	TGTGCCAGCAGTACCGACAGGAACACTGAAGCTTTCTTT
TRBV7-9	NA	TRBJ1-1	NA	CASSPTAEAFF	TGTGCCAGCAGCCCTACCGCTGAAGCTTTCTTT
TRBV28	few	TRBJ2-4	NA	CASSLSGAKNIQYF	TGTGCCAGCAGTTTGAGTGGAGCCAAAAACATTCAGTACTTC
TRBV18	NA	TRBJ2-7	TRBD1	CASSPSRGTGGHEQYF	TGTGCCAGCTCACCCTCCAGGGGGACAGGGGGCCACGAGCAGTACTTC
TRBV2	NA	TRBJ2-7	TRBD1	CASGPMGQGYDEQYF	TGTGCCAGCGGACCTATGGGACAGGGGTACGACGAGCAGTACTTC
TRBV9	NA	TRBJ2-1	NA	CASSVSPTSRNEQFF	TGTGCCAGCAGCGTAAGCCCAACTAGCCGGAATGAGCAGTTCTTC
TRBV5-8	few	TRBJ2-5	NA	CASSLPGSETQYF	TGTGCCAGCAGCTTGCCGGGCTCGGAGACCCAGTACTTC
TRBV5-1	NA	TRBJ1-1	TRBD1	CASSWRQGNTEAFF	TGCGCCAGCAGCTGGCGACAGGGAAACACTGAAGCTTTCTTT
TRBV5-1	few	TRBJ2-3	NA	CASSLQWGGRNTDTQYF	TGCGCCAGCAGCTTGCAGTGGGGGGGGCGCAACACAGATACGCAGTATTTT
TRBV4-1	NA	TRBJ2-3	NA	CASSQVGVWADTQYF	TGCGCCAGCAGCCAAGTAGGGGTGTGGGCAGATACGCAGTATTTT
TRBV7-2	few	TRBJ1-2	NA	CASSSNPYGYTF	TGTGCCAGCAGCTCGAACCCCTATGGCTACACCTTC
TRBV9	few	TRBJ1-1	NA	CASSAGANTEAFF	TGTGCCAGCAGCGCGGGGGCGAACACTGAAGCTTTCTTT
TRBV2	NA	TRBJ2-1	NA	CASSEGTARNNEQFF	TGTGCCAGCAGTGAAGGGACAGCGAGGAATAATGAGCAGTTCTTC
TRBV9	NA	TRBJ2-3	NA	CASSVRSGASTDTQYF	TGTGCCAGCAGCGTACGTTCAGGGGCTAGCACAGATACGCAGTATTTT
TRBV7-9	NA	TRBJ2-3	NA	CASSRGQTSTDTQYF	TGTGCCAGCAGCCGCGGACAGACTAGCACAGATACGCAGTATTTT
TRBV2	NA	TRBJ1-1	NA	CASSYGPQNTEAFF	TGTGCCAGCAGTTATGGCCCACAGAACACTGAAGCTTTCTTT
TRBV5-1	few	TRBJ2-4	TRBD1	CASSGPGQSLAKNIQYF	TGCGCCAGCAGCGGGCCGGGACAGTCCCTAGCCAAAAACATTCAGTACTTC
TRBV7-9	few	TRBJ1-1	NA	CASATAEAFF	TGTGCCAGCGCCACCGCTGAAGCTTTCTTT
TRBV7-9	few	TRBJ2-5	NA	CASSFRETQYF	TGTGCCAGCAGCTTCCGGGAGACCCAGTACTTC
TRBV9	few	TRBJ2-6	NA	CASSVRGSGANVLTF	TGTGCCAGCAGCGTCCGGGGCTCTGGGGCCAACGTCCTGACTTTC
TRBV6-1	NA	TRBJ2-1	TRBD1	CAITDRLYNEQFF	TGTGCCATAACGGACAGGCTATACAATGAGCAGTTCTTC
TRBV5-6	few	TRBJ2-6	NA	CASSLGQFSGANVLTF	TGTGCCAGCAGCTTGGGGCAGTTCTCTGGGGCCAACGTCCTGACTTTC
TRBV28	NA	TRBJ2-7	NA	CASSLWGNTYEQYF	TGTGCCAGCAGTTTATGGGGGAACACCTACGAGCAGTACTTC
TRBV4-1	few	TRBJ2-3	NA	CASSHPLLPSWDTQYF	TGCGCCAGCAGCCATCCTCTACTTCCCTCATGGGATACGCAGTATTTT
TRBV9	NA	TRBJ2-3	NA	CASSPPYSDWYTDTQYF	TGTGCCAGCAGCCCCCCCTATTCCGACTGGTACACAGATACGCAGTATTTT
TRBV2	NA	TRBJ1-1	NA	CASARDQNTEAFF	TGTGCCAGCGCCCGTGACCAGAACACTGAAGCTTTCTTT
TRBV28	NA	TRBJ1-1	NA	CASTLSYTEAFF	TGTGCCAGCACTTTATCGTACACTGAAGCTTTCTTT
TRBV27	NA	TRBJ2-7	TRBD2	CASSLRTSGGLSSYEQYF	TGTGCCAGCAGTTTAAGGACTAGCGGGGGCCTTAGCTCCTACGAGCAGTACTTC
TRBV29-1	NA	TRBJ2-7	NA	CSVEGQATSYEQYF	TGCAGCGTTGAAGGACAGGCGACCTCCTACGAGCAGTACTTC
TRBV28	NA	TRBJ1-2	NA	CASGPSRVLYGYTF	TGTGCCAGCGGGCCGAGCAGGGTTTTGTATGGCTACACCTTC
TRBV30	NA	TRBJ2-2	NA	CAWRFAVAGTANTGELFF	TGTGCCTGGAGATTTGCCGTCGCAGGGACCGCGAACACCGGGGAGCTGTTTTTT